This T cell receptor (beta chain) was retrieved from a study of T cells in Graves' hyperthyroidism and ophthalmopathy. Study findings and constraints: A median about 7 months before onset, the model predicted ophthalmopathy. Most thyroid clonotypes that were expanded above 0.001 also turned up in blood.

Amplified regions were TCR beta CDR3 sequences from RNA transcripts. HTBI primers were used for first-round RT-PCR of the TCR CDR3. TCRdb redid the calling of the multiplex PCR reads with MiXCR, one entry per CDR3 protein. The sample has some 570,000 distinct CDR3 sequences; 12% to 15% are singletons. About this clonotype itself: Its antigen remains unidentified.

The CDR3 consists of 14 residues. Germline assignment: CDR1 SQVTM and CDR2 ANQGSEA. Trimming at V came to 6 bases and at J to 8 bases, leaving 8 bases not matched to a gene. Ophthalmopathy cases scored 3 or more on the Clinical Activity Score and 4 or more on NOSPECS grade, with duration below 3 months. Patients were excluded for uncontrolled infection, other autoimmune disease, pregnancy or lactation. The sample taken for sequencing was blood. The V gene is TRBV29-1, the J gene TRBJ2-1, with 12 bases that match TRBD2. The sequence was collected from a woman under 30 with Graves' ophthalmopathy. This chain's CDR3 is CSVRTSGIIDEQFF. The CDR3, as DNA: TGCAGCGTCCGGACTAGCGGGATCATCGATGAGCAGTTCTTC.